This entry is about one TCR beta chain. V lost 5 bases, J lost 1 base, and 6 bases stayed unmatched. The CDR3 sequence is 15 residues long. CDR1 and CDR2 (germline): LNHDA, SQIVND (reference sequence). This entry is derived from a study of blood T cell repertoires in COVID-19. Some clones are missing from TCRdb's copy, which holds only in-frame ones; the method was immunoSEQ multiplex PCR. The sample contains approximately 240,000 clones, approximately 79% of which appear only once. The TCR comes from a woman in her forties with active or convalescent COVID-19. The sample taken for sequencing was peripheral blood. The chain recombines TRBV19 with TRBJ1-1, with 8 bases aligning to TRBD1. The CDR3 DNA reads TGTGCCAGTAGTTCCCATGGGACAGGGAACACTGAAGCTTTCTTT. It specifies CASSSHGTGNTEAFF.